This T cell receptor beta chain was documented in a study of CD8 T cells in ankylosing spondylitis. The CDR3 is 17 amino acids. Trimming pared 0 bases from V and 3 bases from J, leaving 14 bases between. Germline CDR1 and CDR2: MNHEY and SVGAGI. This clonotype was seen only a few times. The antigen is unknown. TCR beta libraries were made by quantitative 5'-RACE with molecular barcodes. TCRdb recomputed calls from the 5' RACE reads with MiXCR, one row per CDR3 protein. The table includes about 250,000 distinct CDR3 sequences, 30% to 40% detected once. General study points: Several of the motif variants were reported before in synovial fluid and blood from reactive arthritis. What appeared characteristic of ankylosing spondylitis blood was a TCR beta motif of fewer than ten highly homologous variants. Disease-linked clones reportedly concentrated significantly in matched ankylosing spondylitis synovial fluid.

Input material: blood, either unsorted or a sorted T cell fraction (not recorded which). The sequence was collected from a male donor with ankylosing spondylitis or in good health (not recorded which). The chain employs TRBV6-5 and TRBJ1-4, with D tentatively TRBD1 (6 bases). Here the CDR3 DNA reads TGTGCCAGCAGTTACTCGGGGACGGGGGGCCCTAATGAAAAACTGTTTTTT. Translated: CASSYSGTGGPNEKLFF.